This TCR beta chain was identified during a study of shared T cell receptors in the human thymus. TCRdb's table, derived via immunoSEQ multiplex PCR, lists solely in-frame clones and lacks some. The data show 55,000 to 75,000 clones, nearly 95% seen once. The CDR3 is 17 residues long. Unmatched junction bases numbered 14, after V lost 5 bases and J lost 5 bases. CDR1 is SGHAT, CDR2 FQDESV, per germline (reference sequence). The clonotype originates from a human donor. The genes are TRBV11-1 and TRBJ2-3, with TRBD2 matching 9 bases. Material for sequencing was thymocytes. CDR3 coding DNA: TGTGCCAGCAGCCTAGGCGCGGCGGGGGGGCCTAGAGATACGCAGTATTTT. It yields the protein CASSLGAAGGPRDTQYF.